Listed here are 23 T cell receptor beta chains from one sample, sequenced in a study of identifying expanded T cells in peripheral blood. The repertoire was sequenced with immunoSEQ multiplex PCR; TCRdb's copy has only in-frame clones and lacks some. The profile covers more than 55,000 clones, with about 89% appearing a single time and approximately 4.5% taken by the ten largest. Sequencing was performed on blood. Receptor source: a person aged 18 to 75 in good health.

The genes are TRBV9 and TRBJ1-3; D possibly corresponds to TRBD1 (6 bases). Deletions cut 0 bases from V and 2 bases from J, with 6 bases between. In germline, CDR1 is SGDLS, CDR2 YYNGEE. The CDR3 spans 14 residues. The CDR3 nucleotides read TGTGCCAGCAGCGTAGAGGGGGCTGGAAACACCATATATTTT. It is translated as CASSVEGAGNTIYF. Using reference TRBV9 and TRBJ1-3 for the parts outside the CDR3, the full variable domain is DSGVTQTPKHLITATGQRVTLRCSPRSGDLSVYWYQQSLDQGLQFLIQYYNGEERAKGNILERFSAQQFPDLHSELNLSSLELGDSALYFCASSVEGAGNTIYFGEGSWLTVV.

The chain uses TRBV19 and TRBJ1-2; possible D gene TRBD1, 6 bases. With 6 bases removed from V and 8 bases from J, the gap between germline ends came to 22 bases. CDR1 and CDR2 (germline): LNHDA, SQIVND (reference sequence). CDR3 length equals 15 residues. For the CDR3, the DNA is TGTGCCAGTAGCGTGGGGGGGACACACGCTTCGGGCTACACCTTC. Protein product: CASSVGGTHASGYTF.

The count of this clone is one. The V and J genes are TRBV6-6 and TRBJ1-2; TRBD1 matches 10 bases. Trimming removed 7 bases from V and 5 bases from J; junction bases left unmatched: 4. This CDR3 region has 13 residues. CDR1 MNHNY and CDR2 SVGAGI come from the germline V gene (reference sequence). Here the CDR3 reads CASTTDRGYGYTF. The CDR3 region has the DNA TGTGCCAGCACAACGGACAGGGGGTATGGCTACACCTTC.

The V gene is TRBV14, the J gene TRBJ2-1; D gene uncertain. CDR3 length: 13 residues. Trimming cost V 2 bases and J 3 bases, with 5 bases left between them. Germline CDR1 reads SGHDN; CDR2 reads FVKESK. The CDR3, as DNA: TGTGCCAGCAGCCAACAGGTCTACAATGAGCAGTTCTTC. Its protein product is CASSQQVYNEQFF.

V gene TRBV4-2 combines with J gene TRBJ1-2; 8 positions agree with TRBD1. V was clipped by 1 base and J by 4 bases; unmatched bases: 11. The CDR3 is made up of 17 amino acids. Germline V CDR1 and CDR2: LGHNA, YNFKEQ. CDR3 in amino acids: CASSQVGLQGASYGYTF. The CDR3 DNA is TGTGCCAGCAGCCAAGTAGGCTTGCAGGGGGCTAGCTATGGCTACACCTTC.

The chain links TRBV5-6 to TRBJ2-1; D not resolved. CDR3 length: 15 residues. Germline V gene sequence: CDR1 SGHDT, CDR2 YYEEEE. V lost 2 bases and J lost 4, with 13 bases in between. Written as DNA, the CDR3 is TGTGCCAGCAGCTTCGGGCTAGTTCTATACAATGAGCAGTTCTTC. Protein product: CASSFGLVLYNEQFF. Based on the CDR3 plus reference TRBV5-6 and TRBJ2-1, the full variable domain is DAGVTQSPTHLIKTRGQQVTLRCSPKSGHDTVSWYQQALGQGPQFIFQYYEEEERQRGNFPDRFSGHQFPNYSSELNVNALLLGDSALYLCASSFGLVLYNEQFFGPGTRLTVL.

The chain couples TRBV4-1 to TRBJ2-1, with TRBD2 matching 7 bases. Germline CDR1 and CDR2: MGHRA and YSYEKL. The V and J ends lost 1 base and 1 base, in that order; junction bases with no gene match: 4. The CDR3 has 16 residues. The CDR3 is CASSQGEAGSYNEQFF. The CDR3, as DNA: TGCGCCAGCAGCCAAGGAGAAGCGGGGTCCTACAATGAGCAGTTCTTC.

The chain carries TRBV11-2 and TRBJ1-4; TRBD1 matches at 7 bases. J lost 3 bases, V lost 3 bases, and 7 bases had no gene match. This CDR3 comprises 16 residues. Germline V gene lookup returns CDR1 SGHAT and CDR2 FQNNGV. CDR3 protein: CASSFQGGSSNEKLFF. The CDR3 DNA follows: TGTGCCAGCAGCTTCCAGGGGGGGAGTTCTAATGAAAAACTGTTTTTT.

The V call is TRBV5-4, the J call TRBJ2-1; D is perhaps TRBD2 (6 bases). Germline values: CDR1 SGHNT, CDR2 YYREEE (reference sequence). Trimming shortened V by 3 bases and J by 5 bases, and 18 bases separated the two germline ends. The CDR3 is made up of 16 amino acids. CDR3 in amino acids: CASSSGTLIGDNEQFF. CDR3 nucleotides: TGTGCCAGCAGCTCCGGGACTCTAATAGGGGACAATGAGCAGTTCTTC.

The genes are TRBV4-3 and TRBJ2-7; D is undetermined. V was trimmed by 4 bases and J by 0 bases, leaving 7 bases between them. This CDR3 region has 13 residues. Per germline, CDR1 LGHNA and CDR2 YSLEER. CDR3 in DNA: TGCGCCAGCAGCCGTTCCCGCTCCTACGAGCAGTACTTC. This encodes CASSRSRSYEQYF.

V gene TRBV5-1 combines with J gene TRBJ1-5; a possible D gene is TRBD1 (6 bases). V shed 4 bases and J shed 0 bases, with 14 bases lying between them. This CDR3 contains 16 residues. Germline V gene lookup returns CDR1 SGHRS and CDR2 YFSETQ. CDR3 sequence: CASSLTGPNSNQPQHF. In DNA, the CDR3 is TGCGCCAGCAGCCTAACAGGGCCCAATAGCAATCAGCCCCAGCATTTT.

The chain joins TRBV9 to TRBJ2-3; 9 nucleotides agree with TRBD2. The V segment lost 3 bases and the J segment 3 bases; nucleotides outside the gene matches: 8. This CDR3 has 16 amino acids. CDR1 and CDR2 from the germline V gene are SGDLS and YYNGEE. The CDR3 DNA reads TGTGCCAGCAGCGGGCTAGCGGGGACGGGTACAGATACGCAGTATTTT. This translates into CASSGLAGTGTDTQYF.

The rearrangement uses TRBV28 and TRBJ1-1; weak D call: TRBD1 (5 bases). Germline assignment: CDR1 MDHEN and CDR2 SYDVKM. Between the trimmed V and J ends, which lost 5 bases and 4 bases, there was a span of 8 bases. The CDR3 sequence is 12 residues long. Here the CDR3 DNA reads TGTGCCAGCAGTCTGCAGGGCACTGAAGCTTTCTTT. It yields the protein CASSLQGTEAFF.

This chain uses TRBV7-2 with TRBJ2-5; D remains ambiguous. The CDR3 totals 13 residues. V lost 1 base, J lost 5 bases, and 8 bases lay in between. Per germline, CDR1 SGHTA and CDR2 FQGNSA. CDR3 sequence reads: CASSLGLAETQYF. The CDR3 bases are TGTGCCAGCAGCTTAGGACTTGCTGAGACCCAGTACTTC.

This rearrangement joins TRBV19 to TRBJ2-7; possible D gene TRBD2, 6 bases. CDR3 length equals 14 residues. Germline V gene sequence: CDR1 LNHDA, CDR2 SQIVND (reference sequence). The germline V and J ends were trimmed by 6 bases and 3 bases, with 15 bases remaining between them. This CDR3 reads CASRKRAGFYEQYF. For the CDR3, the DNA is TGTGCCAGTAGGAAACGGGCGGGATTCTACGAGCAGTACTTC.

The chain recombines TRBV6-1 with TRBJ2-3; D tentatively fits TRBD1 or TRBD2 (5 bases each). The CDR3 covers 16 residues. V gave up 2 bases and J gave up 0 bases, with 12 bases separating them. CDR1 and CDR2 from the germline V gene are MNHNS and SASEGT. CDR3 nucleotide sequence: TGTGCCAGCAGTGAAATCAGAGGGGCTAGCACAGATACGCAGTATTTT. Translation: CASSEIRGASTDTQYF.

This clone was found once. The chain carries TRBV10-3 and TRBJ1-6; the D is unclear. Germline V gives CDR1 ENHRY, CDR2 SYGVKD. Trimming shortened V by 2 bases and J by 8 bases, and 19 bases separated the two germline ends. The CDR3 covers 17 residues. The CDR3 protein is CAISEHTDGPWDSPLHF. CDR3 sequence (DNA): TGTGCCATCAGTGAGCATACCGACGGCCCGTGGGATTCACCCCTCCACTTT.

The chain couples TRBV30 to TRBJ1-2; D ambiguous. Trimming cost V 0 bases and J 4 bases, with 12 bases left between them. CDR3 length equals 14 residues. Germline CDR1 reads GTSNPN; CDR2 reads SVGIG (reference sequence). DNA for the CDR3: TGTGCCTGGAGTGTACCTCCGGGAACCTATGGCTACACCTTC. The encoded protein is CAWSVPPGTYGYTF.

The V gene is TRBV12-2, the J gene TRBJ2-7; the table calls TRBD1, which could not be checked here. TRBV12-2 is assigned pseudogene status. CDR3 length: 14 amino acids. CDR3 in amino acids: CASRLAGRVREQYF. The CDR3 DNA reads TGTGCAAGTCGCTTAGCCGGCAGGGTCCGCGAGCAGTACTTC.

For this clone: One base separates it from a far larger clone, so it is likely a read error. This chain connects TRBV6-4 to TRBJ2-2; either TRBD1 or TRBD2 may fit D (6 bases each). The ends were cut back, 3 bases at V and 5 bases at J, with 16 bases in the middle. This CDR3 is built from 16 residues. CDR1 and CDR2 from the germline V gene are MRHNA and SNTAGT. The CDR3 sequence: CASSEIAGAGTGELFF. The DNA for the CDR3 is TGTGCCAGCAGTGAAATCGCAGGGGCGGGAACCGGGGAGCTGTTTTTT.

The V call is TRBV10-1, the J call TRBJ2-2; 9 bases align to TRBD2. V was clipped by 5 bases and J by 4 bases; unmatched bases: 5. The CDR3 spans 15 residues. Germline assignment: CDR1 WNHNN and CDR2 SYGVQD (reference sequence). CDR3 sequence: CASSRGRGGTGELFF. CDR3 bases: TGCGCCAGCAGTCGCGGGAGGGGAGGCACCGGGGAGCTGTTTTTT.

The CDR3 here is CASSPQIGGLGTEAFF. The CDR3 nucleotides read TGTGCCAGCAGCCCCCAAATAGGGGGATTGGGCACTGAAGCTTTCTTT. The rearrangement links TRBV9 to TRBJ1-1, with a tentative D call TRBD1 (6 bases). Trimming pared 4 bases from V and 4 bases from J, leaving 20 bases between. The CDR3 consists of 16 residues. The germline CDR1 and CDR2 sequences are SGDLS and YYNGEE.

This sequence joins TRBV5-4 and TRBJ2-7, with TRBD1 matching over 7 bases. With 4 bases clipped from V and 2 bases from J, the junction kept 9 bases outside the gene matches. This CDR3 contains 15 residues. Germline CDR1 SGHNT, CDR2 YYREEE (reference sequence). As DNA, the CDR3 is TGTGCCAGCAGCAAGGACAGGTCCTATGCCTACGAGCAGTACTTC. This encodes CASSKDRSYAYEQYF.